Following are 25 T cell receptor beta chains from one sample sequenced in a study of tumor-infiltrating lymphocytes in localized non-small cell lung cancer. Clones were sequenced by immunoSEQ multiplex PCR, and TCRdb holds only the in-frame ones, with some missing. The top ten hold about 4.3% of the sample, which has roughly 16,000 clones, around 73% seen once. Sequencing was carried out using lung tumor tissue. The receptors stem from a human donor with non-small cell lung cancer.

The chain has TRBV10-2 and TRBJ2-5, with 9 bases lining up with TRBD1. Trimming took 5 bases from V and 5 from J; bases not matched to a gene: 6. The CDR3 runs 14 residues. The germline V gene encodes CDR1 WSHSY and CDR2 SAAADI. The CDR3 is CASSLTGGRETQYF. The CDR3 bases are TGCGCCAGCAGTCTTACAGGGGGCAGGGAGACCCAGTACTTC.

This chain connects TRBV6-4 to TRBJ2-1; the match to TRBD2 covers 12 bases. CDR3 length: 19 amino acids. The V gene end was trimmed by 3 bases and the J gene end by 5 bases; junction bases not matched to a gene: 14. Germline CDR1 MRHNA, CDR2 SNTAGT. The CDR3 DNA sequence: TGTGCCAGCAGTGAGGTCTCGGGACTAGCGGGCAGGAATAACAATGAGCAGTTCTTC. Amino acid sequence: CASSEVSGLAGRNNNEQFF.

The chain uses TRBV4-1 and TRBJ2-1, with no clear D. Germline V gene data show CDR1 as MGHRA and CDR2 as YSYEKL. The V end was cut by 0 bases, the J end by 9 bases, with 12 bases between. This CDR3 has 14 amino acids. DNA for the CDR3: TGCGCCAGCAGCCAAGAGGTTCCGACCAGTGAGCAGTTCTTC. It translates to CASSQEVPTSEQFF.

This sequence joins TRBV30 and TRBJ2-7; TRBD1 aligns across 7 bases. The CDR3 loop spans 14 amino acids. V shed 3 bases, J shed 3 bases, and the junction held 8 bases outside the gene matches. Germline V CDR1 and CDR2: GTSNPN, SVGIG (reference sequence). CDR3 residues: CAWSRDSSSYEQYF. The CDR3 DNA follows: TGTGCCTGGAGCAGGGACAGTTCCAGCTACGAGCAGTACTTC.

The chain couples TRBV6-5 to TRBJ1-2; TRBD1 agrees at 11 bases. Germline V lookup: CDR1 MNHEY, CDR2 SVGAGI. The CDR3 covers 15 residues. V dropped 6 bases and J dropped 2; count of bases not matched to a gene: 5. The CDR3 is CASRQGQGGNYGYTF. CDR3 coding DNA: TGTGCCAGCAGACAGGGACAGGGGGGAAACTATGGCTACACCTTC.

This clone was seen only a few times. The rearrangement links TRBV30 to TRBJ2-2, with 11 bases matching TRBD1. The CDR3 has 18 residues. V lost 6 bases, J lost 4 bases, and 16 bases stayed unmatched. CDR1 and CDR2 (germline): GTSNPN, SVGIG (reference sequence). CDR3 bases: TGTGCCTGCGATCCGGGACAGGGGGTATTCTGGAGCACCGGGGAGCTGTTTTTT. Protein product: CACDPGQGVFWSTGELFF.

The rearrangement uses TRBV10-1 and TRBJ2-3; D may correspond to TRBD1 or TRBD2 (5 bases each). V shed 3 bases and J shed 4 bases, with 8 bases lying between them. Germline CDR1 is WNHNN and CDR2 is SYGVQD (reference sequence). The CDR3 totals 13 residues. CDR3 sequence reads: CASSERGPDTQYF. In nucleotides, the CDR3 is TGCGCCAGCAGTGAAAGGGGACCAGATACGCAGTATTTT.

This chain uses TRBV30 with TRBJ2-7, with D perhaps TRBD1 (5 bases). Germline assignment: CDR1 GTSNPN and CDR2 SVGIG (reference sequence). The CDR3 consists of 15 residues. V dropped 0 bases and J dropped 0 bases, with 12 bases sitting between them. The DNA of the CDR3 is TGTGCCTGGAGTGTACCAGGGTCTTACTCCTACGAGCAGTACTTC. Amino acids: CAWSVPGSYSYEQYF.

This clone was detected only a few times. This chain joins TRBV6-6 and TRBJ1-1, with no clear D. Per germline, CDR1 MNHNY and CDR2 SVGAGI (reference sequence). Trimming took off 2 bases at V and 1 base at J, with 5 bases between the two ends. This CDR3 is built from 13 residues. The CDR3 sequence is CASSYVSNTEAFF. CDR3 bases: TGTGCCAGCAGTTACGTGTCGAACACTGAAGCTTTCTTT.

The J gene is TRBJ2-3, the V gene TRBV5-1; the match to TRBD2 covers 8 bases. The CDR3 has 15 amino acids. Trimming at V came to 5 bases and at J to 2 bases, leaving 7 bases not matched to a gene. Germline V gene data show CDR1 as SGHRS and CDR2 as YFSETQ. For the CDR3, the DNA is TGCGCCAGCAGTCGGGCGACTAGCGTCACAGATACGCAGTATTTT. It specifies CASSRATSVTDTQYF. The complete variable domain, with remaining parts taken from reference TRBV5-1 and TRBJ2-3, reads KAGVTQTPRYLIKTRGQQVTLSCSPISGHRSVSWYQQTPGQGLQFLFEYFSETQRNKGNFPGRFSGRQFSNSRSEMNVSTLELGDSALYLCASSRATSVTDTQYFGPGTRLTVL.

The chain has TRBV2 and TRBJ2-3; tentatively, D is TRBD1 (5 bases). This CDR3 region has 13 residues. Deletions cut 7 bases from V and 2 bases from J, with 10 bases between. In germline, CDR1 is SNHLY, CDR2 FYNNEI. CDR3 DNA sequence: TGTGCCAGCATAGGGGAAGACACAGATACGCAGTATTTT. Translated: CASIGEDTDTQYF.

This clone has a single count. The V gene is TRBV29-1, the J gene TRBJ2-2, with a weak D call TRBD1 (5 bases). Per the germline V gene, CDR1 is SQVTM and CDR2 is ANQGSEA. The length of the CDR3 is 14 residues. V lost 6 bases to trimming and J lost 5 bases, with 16 bases between them. CDR3 protein: CSVREKVSTGELFF. The CDR3, as DNA: TGCAGCGTCAGGGAAAAGGTATCGACCGGGGAGCTGTTTTTT.

This clone occurred once. At the DNA level, this CDR3 is encoded by other sequences in the same sample as well. This rearrangement joins TRBV5-1 to TRBJ1-2; the match to TRBD1 covers 8 bases. Germline V gene data show CDR1 as SGHRS and CDR2 as YFSETQ. The junction had 2 bases not matched to a gene; V was cut back by 0 bases and J by 1 base. CDR3 length: 15 residues. The CDR3 loop reads CASSLATGVNYGYTF. In nucleotides, the CDR3 is TGCGCCAGCAGCTTGGCGACAGGGGTTAACTATGGCTACACCTTC.

This clone has a handful of counts. V is TRBV28 and J is TRBJ1-2; D is possibly TRBD1 (6 bases). The CDR3 sequence is 16 residues long. In germline, CDR1 is MDHEN, CDR2 SYDVKM. The V and J ends lost 0 bases and 1 base respectively, with 12 bases between them. In DNA form, the CDR3 reads TGTGCCAGCAGTTTATGGGGGGGCGCTCTTAACTATGGCTACACCTTC. Translating gives CASSLWGGALNYGYTF.

This clone has more than one count but fewer than ten. The genes are TRBV5-1 and TRBJ1-6; 7 nucleotides line up with TRBD1. The junction had 12 bases not matched to a gene; V was cut back by 4 bases and J by 14 bases. This CDR3 spans 14 amino acids. Germline CDR1 reads SGHRS; CDR2 reads YFSETQ. CDR3 in amino acids: CASSTGQAGVALHF. CDR3 DNA: TGCGCCAGCAGCACCGGACAGGCAGGAGTGGCCCTCCACTTT. The complete variable domain, with remaining parts taken from reference TRBV5-1 and TRBJ1-6, reads KAGVTQTPRYLIKTRGQQVTLSCSPISGHRSVSWYQQTPGQGLQFLFEYFSETQRNKGNFPGRFSGRQFSNSRSEMNVSTLELGDSALYLCASSTGQAGVALHFGNGTRLTVT.

The chain links TRBV29-1 to TRBJ2-7; D not certain. The CDR3 extends over 13 amino acids. Germline V gene sequence: CDR1 SQVTM, CDR2 ANQGSEA. The V gene lost 2 bases and the J gene lost 0 bases, with 8 bases spanning the gap. CDR3 in amino acids: CSVEIGDSYEQYF. In nucleotides, the CDR3 is TGCAGCGTTGAAATCGGAGACTCCTACGAGCAGTACTTC.

This chain joins TRBV13 and TRBJ2-1; TRBD2 is a possible D gene (5 bases). The CDR3 has 14 amino acids. Germline V gene lookup returns CDR1 PRHDT and CDR2 FYEKMQ (reference sequence). Trimming stripped 4 bases from V and 14 bases from J, with 21 bases between. CDR3 amino acids: CASSSHRVDSREFF. The DNA for the CDR3 is TGTGCCAGCAGCTCCCACCGAGTGGACTCGAGGGAGTTCTTC.

The chain links TRBV7-3 to TRBJ2-3; D gene unclear. CDR1 is SGHTA and CDR2 is FQGTGA in the germline V gene. CDR3 size: 13 residues. V dropped 4 bases and J dropped 8 bases, with 13 bases sitting between them. CDR3 sequence: CASSSSYVGTQYF. The DNA of the CDR3 is TGTGCCAGCAGCTCCTCCTATGTGGGTACGCAGTATTTT.

The chain has TRBV5-5 and TRBJ1-1; tentative D call: TRBD1 (6 bases). Per the germline V gene, CDR1 is SGHKS and CDR2 is YYEKEE (reference sequence). This CDR3 is built from 14 residues. V was shortened by 0 bases and J by 3 bases, with 9 bases between the two germline ends. CDR3 residues: CASSLGGADTEAFF. CDR3 nucleotides: TGTGCCAGCAGCTTGGGGGGGGCGGACACTGAAGCTTTCTTT.

By frequency in the sample, this clone is medium-sized (0.01 to 0.1%). The chain joins TRBV9 to TRBJ2-5; 8 bases agree with TRBD1. V trimming: 1 base; J trimming: 4 bases; junction bases outside the gene matches: 3. CDR3 length equals 14 residues. The germline CDR1 and CDR2 sequences are SGDLS and YYNGEE. The CDR3 DNA is TGTGCCAGCAGCGTATATGACAGGGGAGAGACCCAGTACTTC. As protein: CASSVYDRGETQYF.

The chain combines TRBV6-1 with TRBJ2-7; 7 bases agree with TRBD2. Germline V CDR1 and CDR2: MNHNS, SASEGT. There are 14 residues in the CDR3. The V and J ends lost 3 bases and 6 bases, in that order; junction bases with no gene match: 8. CDR3 DNA sequence: TGTGCCAGCAGTGACTTGACTAGCTCAGTCGAGCAGTACTTC. Its protein product is CASSDLTSSVEQYF.

This clone was recorded a few times. The chain combines TRBV7-8 with TRBJ1-1; TRBD1 agrees at 7 bases. CDR1 is SGHVS and CDR2 is FQNEAQ in the germline V gene. CDR3 size: 14 residues. V was clipped by 4 bases and J by 4 bases; unmatched bases: 6. This chain's CDR3 is CASSSQGIGTEAFF. CDR3 sequence (DNA): TGTGCCAGCAGCTCACAGGGGATAGGCACTGAAGCTTTCTTT.

The J gene is TRBJ2-7, the V gene TRBV7-9, with 7 bases fitting TRBD1. V was clipped by 5 bases and J by 6 bases; unmatched bases: 4. The CDR3 spans 12 residues. Per the germline V gene, CDR1 is SEHNR and CDR2 is FQNEAQ (reference sequence). As DNA, the CDR3 is TGTGCCAGCAGCGGACAGGCTTCCGAGCAGTACTTC. This sequence encodes CASSGQASEQYF. Full variable domain (remainder filled in from reference TRBV7-9 and TRBJ2-7): DTGVSQNPRHKITKRGQNVTFRCDPISEHNRLYWYRQTLGQGPEFLTYFQNEAQLEKSRLLSDRFSAERPKGSFSTLEIQRTEQGDSAMYLCASSGQASEQYFGPGTRLTVT.

The chain links TRBV5-6 to TRBJ2-7; D may be TRBD2 (5 bases). The germline CDR1 and CDR2 sequences are SGHDT and YYEEEE. Trimming pared 4 bases from V and 6 bases from J, leaving 17 bases between. CDR3 length: 14 residues. DNA of the CDR3: TGTGCCAGCAGCGGCGGGTGGCGGACGGGCGAGCAGTACTTC. Its translation is CASSGGWRTGEQYF.

This chain joins TRBV2 and TRBJ2-5, with D maybe TRBD2 (6 bases). V was cut by 3 bases and J by 5 bases, with 13 bases left in between. The CDR3 runs 14 residues. CDR1 is SNHLY and CDR2 is FYNNEI in the germline V gene. The CDR3 nucleotides are TGTGCCAGCAGTGAGATCGGAGGGGCCGAGACCCAGTACTTC. Translating gives CASSEIGGAETQYF.